These 3 T cell receptor beta chains came from one sample sequenced in a study of cytomegalovirus exposure and HLA in healthy donors. In the PCR, 60 Vbeta and 13 Jbeta primers were used. Produced via immunoSEQ multiplex PCR; TCRdb's table is partial and in-frame only. This repertoire shows some 190,000 clones, about three quarters found once; its top ten account for around 1.5%. The sequencing input was PBMCs. Every receptor here comes from a man aged 18 to 29 in good health and CMV-seronegative.

The V and J genes are TRBV27 and TRBJ2-5, with 7 bases that match TRBD1. J lost 2 bases, V lost 4 bases, and 7 bases had no gene match. Germline lookup yields CDR1 MNHEY and CDR2 SMNVEV (reference sequence). The CDR3 has 15 amino acids. The CDR3 DNA sequence: TGTGCCAGCAGTTCGCACAGGGGCGGTCAAGAGACCCAGTACTTC. Amino acid sequence: CASSSHRGGQETQYF.

This sequence joins TRBV30 and TRBJ2-3; TRBD2 agrees at 8 bases. The CDR3 is made up of 13 amino acids. Germline values: CDR1 GTSNPN, CDR2 SVGIG (reference sequence). Trimming removed 5 bases from V and 1 base from J; junction bases left unmatched: 2. In nucleotides, the CDR3 is TGTGCCTGGGTGACTAGCGGCACAGATACGCAGTATTTT. Translating gives CAWVTSGTDTQYF.

The chain links TRBV5-1 to TRBJ2-5; 13 bases match TRBD2. Losses at the gene ends were 0 bases for V and 1 base for J; bases not matched to a gene: 3. The CDR3 is 17 amino acids. The germline V gene has CDR1 SGHRS and CDR2 YFSETQ. DNA of the CDR3: TGCGCCAGCAGCTTGGGACTAGCGGGAGGCTTCCAAGAGACCCAGTACTTC. It is translated as CASSLGLAGGFQETQYF. The full variable domain, in which reference TRBV5-1 and TRBJ2-5 provide the parts outside the CDR3, is KAGVTQTPRYLIKTRGQQVTLSCSPISGHRSVSWYQQTPGQGLQFLFEYFSETQRNKGNFPGRFSGRQFSNSRSEMNVSTLELGDSALYLCASSLGLAGGFQETQYFGPGTRLLVL.